A selection of T cell receptor beta chains follows, all from one sample in a study of CD8 T cells in ankylosing spondylitis. TCRdb reprocessed the 5' RACE reads with MiXCR, giving one entry per CDR3 protein. The sample lists tens of thousands of distinct CDR3 sequences, roughly 10% occurring once. Sequenced sample: blood, either unsorted or a sorted T cell fraction (not recorded which). The receptor set was obtained from a male donor with ankylosing spondylitis. Each CDR3 is given with its conserved first and last residue. A D gene is named only where the DNA matches it firmly. The size of a clone is reported for some rows only, either as once, few or many, or as a class for expanded clones.

>TRBV27|few|NA|TRBJ1-1
CASSFFRETEAFF
TGTGCCAGCAGTTTTTTCAGAGAAACTGAAGCTTTCTTT
>TRBV24-1|NA|TRBD2|TRBJ2-3
CATSRGSADTQYF
TGTGCCACCTCACGCGGGAGCGCAGATACGCAGTATTTT
>TRBV7-2|few|TRBD2|TRBJ2-7
CASSPFRREVDEQYF
TGTGCCAGCAGCCCCTTCCGGCGGGAGGTCGACGAGCAGTACTTC
>TRBV20-1|NA|TRBD2|TRBJ2-3
CSATGLAGDGTDTQYF
TGCAGTGCTACCGGACTAGCGGGAGACGGAACAGATACGCAGTATTTT
>TRBV12-3/TRBV12-4|many|NA|TRBJ2-3
CASTTGSGDTQYF
TGTGCCAGCACCACAGGGTCCGGAGATACGCAGTATTTT
>TRBV27|NA|TRBD1|TRBJ2-3
CASSVPGTGRDTQYF
TGTGCCAGCAGTGTACCAGGGACAGGGAGAGATACGCAGTATTTT
>TRBV12-3/TRBV12-4|few|TRBD1|TRBJ2-7
CASSFQDRGSLEQYF
TGTGCCAGCAGTTTCCAAGACAGGGGATCCCTCGAGCAGTACTTC
>TRBV4-1|many|NA|TRBJ1-2
CASSQALYTF
TGCGCCAGCAGCCAAGCCCTTTACACCTTC
>TRBV10-3|NA|TRBD1|TRBJ1-5
CAISHDRVVFHSNQPQHF
TGTGCCATCAGTCACGACAGGGTCGTATTCCATAGCAATCAGCCCCAGCATTTT
>TRBV7-9|many|TRBD2|TRBJ2-3
CASSLASGSTDTQYF
TGTGCCAGCAGCTTAGCCAGCGGGAGTACAGATACGCAGTATTTT
>TRBV5-1|many|NA|TRBJ1-1
CASSLDPAMNTEAFF
TGCGCCAGCAGCTTGGATCCAGCCATGAACACTGAAGCTTTCTTT
>TRBV15|NA|NA|TRBJ1-4
CATSEQAGEKLFF
TGTGCCACCAGCGAACAGGCGGGTGAAAAACTGTTTTTT
>TRBV10-2|many|NA|TRBJ1-5
CASSLGQFNQPQHF
TGCGCCAGCAGTTTGGGACAATTCAATCAGCCCCAGCATTTT
>TRBV12-5|few|TRBD1|TRBJ2-1
CASGRDSLTSYNEQFF
TGTGCTAGTGGTAGGGACAGCCTGACCTCCTACAATGAGCAGTTCTTC
>TRBV27|NA|NA|TRBJ2-1
CASSPYRDEQFF
TGTGCCAGCAGTCCGTATCGGGATGAGCAGTTCTTC
>TRBV11-2|NA|NA|TRBJ1-2
CASSLEWRVGDYGYTF
TGTGCCAGCAGCTTAGAGTGGAGGGTGGGGGACTATGGCTACACCTTC
>TRBV29-1|many|NA|TRBJ1-1
CSAHLGSKEAFF
TGCAGCGCCCACCTGGGCAGCAAAGAAGCTTTCTTT
>TRBV13|few|TRBD2|TRBJ2-3
CASSGTGGGADTQYF
TGTGCCAGCAGCGGAACGGGGGGGGGCGCAGATACGCAGTATTTT
>TRBV15|NA|NA|TRBJ2-1
CATSRDQDSYNEQFF
TGTGCCACCAGCAGAGACCAGGACAGCTACAATGAGCAGTTCTTC
>TRBV10-2|NA|NA|TRBJ1-1
CASSESGTMNTEAFF
TGCGCCAGCAGTGAGTCAGGGACCATGAACACTGAAGCTTTCTTT
>TRBV15|few|TRBD2|TRBJ2-3
CATGTSAQDTQYF
TGTGCCACGGGGACTAGCGCCCAAGATACGCAGTATTTT
>TRBV19|few|NA|TRBJ2-2
CASSLGGISTGELFF
TGTGCCAGTAGTCTCGGGGGAATCAGCACCGGGGAGCTGTTTTTT
>TRBV12-3/TRBV12-4|many|NA|TRBJ2-1
CASSLFGSSYNEQFF
TGTGCCAGCAGTTTATTCGGGAGCTCCTACAATGAGCAGTTCTTC
>TRBV7-2|NA|NA|TRBJ1-2
CASSLRILGEGGYTF
TGTGCCAGCAGCTTGCGTATACTGGGGGAGGGTGGCTACACCTTC
>TRBV4-1|many|NA|TRBJ2-4
CASSHRSPASDIQYF
TGCGCCAGCAGCCATCGGTCCCCCGCCTCGGACATTCAGTACTTC
>TRBV29-1|many|TRBD1|TRBJ1-5
CSVGGTGNQPQHF
TGCAGCGTTGGAGGGACAGGGAATCAGCCCCAGCATTTT
>TRBV19|many|TRBD1|TRBJ1-2
CASSMGQTYGGYTF
TGTGCCAGTAGTATGGGACAGACTTATGGTGGCTACACCTTC
>TRBV20-1|NA|TRBD2|TRBJ2-5
CSATKAPGLAGETQYF
TGCAGTGCTACTAAGGCCCCGGGACTAGCGGGAGAGACCCAGTACTTC
>TRBV10-3|few|TRBD2|TRBJ2-2
CAISELWTSSTGELFF
TGTGCCATCAGTGAGTTATGGACTAGCAGCACCGGGGAGCTGTTTTTT
>TRBV29-1|many|NA|TRBJ2-2
CSAWGTGELFF
TGCAGCGCTTGGGGGACCGGGGAGCTGTTTTTT
>TRBV5-1|many|NA|TRBJ1-2
CASSFNVGQPLDYGYTF
TGCGCCAGCAGCTTTAACGTCGGACAGCCCTTGGACTATGGCTACACCTTC
>TRBV7-9|NA|NA|TRBJ2-1
CASSSLPRTITNEQFF
TGTGCCAGCAGCTCCTTGCCCAGAACGATAACTAATGAGCAGTTCTTC
>TRBV3-1|few|TRBD1|TRBJ2-3
CASSPLTGGREDTQYF
TGTGCCAGCAGCCCACTAACAGGGGGCCGGGAAGATACGCAGTATTTT
>TRBV12-3/TRBV12-4|few|NA|TRBJ2-1
CASTNRDDEQFF
TGTGCCAGCACCAATCGGGACGATGAGCAGTTCTTC
>TRBV4-1|NA|NA|TRBJ2-7
CASSHGYEQYF
TGCGCCAGCAGCCACGGCTACGAGCAGTACTTC
>TRBV6-5|few|NA|TRBJ1-1
CASSYSAPGGTEAFF
TGTGCCAGCAGTTACTCGGCTCCGGGCGGCACTGAAGCTTTCTTT
>TRBV7-8|few|NA|TRBJ1-1
CASSLGPYLKNTEAFF
TGTGCCAGCAGCTTAGGGCCCTACCTTAAGAACACTGAAGCTTTCTTT
>TRBV12-5|NA|TRBD2|TRBJ2-1
CASGLAPGLGTYNEQFF
TGTGCTAGTGGTTTGGCTCCGGGACTAGGCACCTACAATGAGCAGTTCTTC
>TRBV29-1|few|NA|TRBJ2-2
CSVAGTPNTGELFF
TGCAGCGTCGCCGGGACACCCAACACCGGGGAGCTGTTTTTT
>TRBV12-3/TRBV12-4|few|TRBD1|TRBJ1-5
CASSTDRASQPQHF
TGTGCCAGCAGTACAGACAGGGCGAGCCAGCCCCAGCATTTT
>TRBV4-2|NA|TRBD2|TRBJ2-3
CASSQALAGGPGTDTQYF
TGTGCCAGCAGCCAGGCGCTAGCGGGAGGGCCTGGCACAGATACGCAGTATTTT
>TRBV4-1|few|TRBD1|TRBJ2-3
CASSHGQARTDTQYF
TGCGCCAGCAGCCATGGACAGGCGCGCACAGATACGCAGTATTTT
>TRBV13|many|NA|TRBJ2-3
CASSPTSFSTDTQYF
TGTGCCAGCAGCCCCACTAGCTTTAGCACAGATACGCAGTATTTT
>TRBV12-3/TRBV12-4|medium-sized|NA|TRBJ2-2
CASQHQGPTKGELFF
TGTGCCAGCCAACATCAGGGGCCGACCAAGGGGGAGCTGTTTTTT
>TRBV7-9|NA|NA|TRBJ1-1
CAGSLASGGDTEAFF
TGTGCCGGCAGCTTAGCTAGCGGTGGGGACACTGAAGCTTTCTTT
>TRBV7-8|NA|TRBD1|TRBJ2-3
CASSLNLGQGTDTQYF
TGTGCCAGCAGCCTTAACCTCGGACAGGGCACAGATACGCAGTATTTT
>TRBV12-3/TRBV12-4|NA|NA|TRBJ2-2
CASCLTGELFF
TGTGCCAGCTGTTTAACCGGGGAGCTGTTTTTT
>TRBV2|few|TRBD2|TRBJ2-5
CASSGFVAGGTVQETQYF
TGTGCCAGCAGTGGTTTTGTAGCGGGAGGAACCGTCCAAGAGACCCAGTACTTC
>TRBV6-1|many|TRBD2|TRBJ2-1
CASRRAGEGSNEQFF
TGTGCCAGCAGACGAGCGGGGGAGGGGAGCAATGAGCAGTTCTTC
>TRBV24-1|few|NA|TRBJ2-1
CATSDLGSDNEQFF
TGTGCCACCAGTGATTTGGGTAGCGACAATGAGCAGTTCTTC
>TRBV11-3|few|NA|TRBJ1-2
CASSLGEAPYGYTF
TGTGCCAGCAGCTTAGGAGAGGCCCCCTATGGCTACACCTTC
>TRBV25-1|few|NA|TRBJ2-1
CASRPGDNEQFF
TGTGCCAGCAGGCCAGGGGACAATGAGCAGTTCTTC
>TRBV7-9|many|NA|TRBJ1-2
CASSPPSDSYGYTF
TGTGCCAGCAGCCCCCCTTCAGACTCCTATGGCTACACCTTC
>TRBV7-8|many|NA|TRBJ2-7
CASSLEQGRITYEQYF
TGTGCCAGCAGCTTAGAACAGGGACGGATCACCTACGAGCAGTACTTC
>TRBV7-9|many|NA|TRBJ1-1
CASSLEGRNSAEAFF
TGTGCCAGCAGCTTAGAGGGTCGGAACAGCGCTGAAGCTTTCTTT